This TCR beta chain appears in the sequencing data of a study of blood T cell repertoires in COVID-19. Sequencing was performed with immunoSEQ multiplex PCR; in TCRdb, only in-frame clones are kept and a portion is missing. The data contain more than 300,000 clones, around 91% of them singletons. V gave up 5 bases and J gave up 2 bases; unmatched junction bases: 5. Germline-derived CDR1 and CDR2 are SGHAT and FQNNGV. The CDR3 is 15 amino acids. This TCR came from a woman under 30 who had recovered from COVID-19. Source material: peripheral blood. V usage is TRBV11-2 and J usage is TRBJ1-2; TRBD1 matches at 10 bases. CDR3: CASSLGTGANYGYTF. CDR3 DNA sequence: TGTGCCAGCAGCCTGGGGACAGGGGCAAACTATGGCTACACCTTC.